This T cell receptor beta chain was identified during a study of shared clonotypes between healthy human individuals. General study findings and limits: Against clonotypes common to all four donors, non-shared ones had lower generation probabilities.

The germline CDR1 and CDR2 sequences are MNHEY and SMNVEV (reference sequence). Trimming removed 5 bases at V and 6 bases at J, with 11 bases between. This CDR3 contains 12 residues. Concerning this clone: Its antigen remains unknown.

Sequencing was at deep level. Only in-frame clones appear in the TCRdb table, and some are missing; sequencing was by immunoSEQ multiplex PCR. The sample has hundreds of thousands of clones; roughly 98% are singletons. Cells designated naive CD8 were CD45RO-negative and were positively selected for CCR7, with terminally differentiated effector memory CD45RA+ cells excluded. The rearrangement joins TRBV27 to TRBJ2-7; either TRBD1 or TRBD2 may supply D (5 bases each). Sequencing was performed on naive CD8+ T cells sorted from blood. This receptor was taken from a man aged 25-40 years in good health. CDR3: CASSLLGAEQYF. The CDR3 DNA reads TGTGCCAGCAGTCTCCTCGGGGCCGAGCAGTACTTC.